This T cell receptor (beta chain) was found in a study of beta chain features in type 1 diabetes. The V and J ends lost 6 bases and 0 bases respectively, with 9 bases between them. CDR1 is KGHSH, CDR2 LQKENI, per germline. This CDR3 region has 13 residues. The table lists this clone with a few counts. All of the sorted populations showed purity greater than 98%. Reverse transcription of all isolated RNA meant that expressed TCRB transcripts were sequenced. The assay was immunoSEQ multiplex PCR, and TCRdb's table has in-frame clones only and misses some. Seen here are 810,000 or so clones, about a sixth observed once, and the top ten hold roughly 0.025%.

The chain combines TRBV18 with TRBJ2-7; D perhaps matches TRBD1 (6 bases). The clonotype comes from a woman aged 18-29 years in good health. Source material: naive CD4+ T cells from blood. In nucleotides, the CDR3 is TGTGCCAGCTCCTGGGGGCCCTCCTACGAGCAGTACTTC. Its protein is CASSWGPSYEQYF.